Listed here are 24 T cell receptor beta chains from one sample, sequenced in a study of T cells in Graves' hyperthyroidism and ophthalmopathy. Researchers took RNA transcripts and amplified the TCR beta CDR3 regions from them. Using the HTBI primer set, a first-round RT-PCR was run on the TCR CDR3. MiXCR was run by TCRdb on the multiplex PCR reads, yielding one entry per CDR3 protein. This sample yields about 100,000 distinct CDR3 sequences, of which approximately 15% are seen a single time; 35% to 50% belongs to the top ten. Sequenced input: blood. Receptors originate from a woman in her forties or fifties with Graves' hyperthyroidism.

This clonotype came up many times. The CDR3 here is CASSPTVGEQFF. CDR3 DNA sequence: TGTGCCAGCAGTCCAACAGTGGGCGAGCAGTTCTTC. The chain combines TRBV12-3 or TRBV12-4 with TRBJ2-1; D gene unclear. V lost 5 bases and J 10 bases, leaving 12 bases between the germline ends. CDR3 size: 12 residues.

The V and J genes are TRBV28 and TRBJ2-4; a possible D gene is TRBD1 (6 bases). The CDR3 has 15 amino acids. Germline CDR1 and CDR2: MDHEN and SYDVKM. V was cut by 5 bases and J by 4 bases, with 15 bases left in between. In DNA form, the CDR3 reads TGTGCCAGCAGTCCCCCCGGGACATCTAAAAACATTCAGTACTTC. This codes for CASSPPGTSKNIQYF.

This clonotype appeared many times. V is TRBV2 and J is TRBJ2-5; TRBD1 might be the D (5 bases). Trimming took off 8 bases at V and 3 bases at J, with 10 bases between the two ends. CDR1 and CDR2 (germline): SNHLY, FYNNEI. There are 12 residues in the CDR3. This CDR3 is CASGQGKETQYF. DNA of the CDR3: TGTGCCAGCGGGCAGGGTAAAGAGACCCAGTACTTC.

This clonotype was seen many times. The chain combines TRBV6-6 with TRBJ1-5, with TRBD1 matching over 7 bases. The germline CDR1 and CDR2 sequences are MNHNY and SVGAGI (reference sequence). The V segment lost 0 bases and the J segment 6 bases; nucleotides outside the gene matches: 8. The CDR3 contains 16 residues. The CDR3 region is CASSYSGTAGGQPQHF. CDR3 bases: TGTGCCAGCAGTTACTCTGGGACAGCCGGGGGTCAGCCCCAGCATTTT.

With respect to this clonotype: The conserved closing phenylalanine or tryptophan is absent in this CDR3, likely reflecting a read error. The chain employs TRBV11-2 and TRBJ2-1; 7 nucleotides agree with TRBD2. The CDR3 totals 13 residues. The junction had 4 bases not matched to a gene; V was cut back by 5 bases and J by 6 bases. From germline, CDR1 is SGHAT and CDR2 FQNNGV. CDR3 DNA: TGTGCCAGCAGCCTAGGGAGGGGCAATGAGCAGTTCTCC. It specifies CASSLGRGNEQFS.

At least ten counts were recorded for this clonotype. This chain links TRBV24-1 with TRBJ1-5; D not resolved. V was shortened by 4 bases and J by 4 bases, with 4 bases between the two germline ends. Germline-derived CDR1 and CDR2 are KGHDR and SFDVKD. This CDR3 spans 12 amino acids. The CDR3: CATSDYNQPQHF. The CDR3 nucleotides are TGTGCCACCAGTGACTATAATCAGCCCCAGCATTTT.

This clonotype was seen ten or more times. The gene calls are TRBV2 and TRBJ1-1; the D gene is possibly TRBD1 (6 bases). Germline values: CDR1 SNHLY, CDR2 FYNNEI. The CDR3 contains 13 residues. Trimming removed 7 bases at V and 2 bases at J, with 11 bases between. CDR3 bases: TGTGCCAGCACCGGACAGCTAAACACTGAAGCTTTCTTT. Translating gives CASTGQLNTEAFF.

This CDR3 reads CASSLEGAGANVLTF. As DNA, the CDR3 is TGTGCCAGCAGTTTGGAGGGAGCTGGGGCCAACGTCCTGACTTTC. The J gene is TRBJ2-6, the V gene TRBV28, with D perhaps matching TRBD2 (6 bases). The CDR3 consists of 15 residues. With 3 bases removed from V and 2 bases from J, the gap between germline ends came to 8 bases. Per germline, CDR1 MDHEN and CDR2 SYDVKM.

Many counts were recorded for this clonotype. This chain connects TRBV15 to TRBJ1-1; no clear D. Germline V gene lookup returns CDR1 LNHNV and CDR2 YYDKDF (reference sequence). The CDR3 runs 13 residues. Trimming shortened V by 9 bases and J by 4 bases, and 15 bases separated the two germline ends. The CDR3 sequence: CATGPERSTEAFF. CDR3 DNA sequence: TGTGCCACAGGACCGGAGAGAAGCACTGAAGCTTTCTTT. The variable domain in full, with the rest retrieved from reference TRBV15 and TRBJ1-1, is DAMVIQNPRYQVTQFGKPVTLSCSQTLNHNVMYWYQQKSSQAPKLLFHYYDKDFNNEADTPDNFQSRRPNTSFCFLDIRSPGLGDTAMYLCATGPERSTEAFFGQGTRLTVV.

Many counts were recorded for this clonotype. This chain connects TRBV20-1 to TRBJ2-1; unclear D gene. Between the trimmed V and J ends, which lost 5 bases and 3 bases, there was a span of 11 bases. Germline loops: CDR1 DFQATT, CDR2 SNEGSKA (reference sequence). This CDR3 has 13 residues. The CDR3 bases are TGCAGTGCTCGGACGGATAGCTACAATGAGCAGTTCTTC. Its translation is CSARTDSYNEQFF.

This clonotype was recorded at least ten times. This chain uses TRBV20-1 with TRBJ2-7; D remains ambiguous. From germline, CDR1 is DFQATT and CDR2 SNEGSKA (reference sequence). Trimming shortened V by 5 bases and J by 3 bases, and 14 bases separated the two germline ends. The CDR3 is made up of 13 amino acids. CDR3: CSAPLAGGYEQYF. The CDR3 bases are TGCAGTGCTCCTTTAGCCGGCGGCTACGAGCAGTACTTC.

This clonotype was found many times. This chain links TRBV24-1 with TRBJ2-1; TRBD2 matches 7 bases. The germline V gene encodes CDR1 KGHDR and CDR2 SFDVKD. Trimming took 5 bases from V and 4 from J; bases not matched to a gene: 7. This CDR3 has 15 residues. CDR3 amino acids: CATSAPLALYNEQFF. As DNA, the CDR3 is TGTGCCACCAGTGCCCCACTAGCGCTGTACAATGAGCAGTTCTTC.

This clonotype was picked up many times. This rearrangement joins TRBV20-1 to TRBJ1-1; TRBD1 aligns across 10 bases. Germline CDR1 reads DFQATT; CDR2 reads SNEGSKA (reference sequence). This CDR3 spans 18 amino acids. V trimming: 5 bases; J trimming: 0 bases; junction bases outside the gene matches: 15. CDR3 loop: CSARPQSPTGGMNTEAFF. The CDR3 bases are TGCAGTGCTCGTCCCCAGAGCCCGACAGGGGGCATGAACACTGAAGCTTTCTTT.

This clonotype was counted many times. This rearrangement joins TRBV27 to TRBJ2-7, with D maybe TRBD1 (6 bases). The CDR3 has 16 residues. Trimming cost V 5 bases and J 1 base, with 18 bases left between them. The germline gives CDR1 MNHEY, CDR2 SMNVEV (reference sequence). DNA for the CDR3: TGTGCCAGCAGTCGGACAGTCACTACCGTATCCTACGAGCAGTACTTC. It specifies CASSRTVTTVSYEQYF.

This clonotype was seen many times. The chain is built from TRBV11-1 and TRBJ2-5; 11 bases match TRBD2. The CDR3 totals 16 residues. Germline lookup yields CDR1 SGHAT and CDR2 FQDESV (reference sequence). V was pared by 4 bases and J by 2 bases, with 6 bases of the junction left unmatched. CDR3 nucleotides: TGTGCCAGCAGCTGGAGGACTAGCGGGCCTCAAGAGACCCAGTACTTC. This codes for CASSWRTSGPQETQYF.

This clonotype was seen ten or more times. The rearrangement uses TRBV6-1 and TRBJ2-1, with 11 bases lining up with TRBD2. V gave up 6 bases and J gave up 7 bases; unmatched junction bases: 2. Germline lookup yields CDR1 MNHNS and CDR2 SASEGT. The CDR3 runs to 13 residues. CDR3 sequence (DNA): TGTGCCAGCAGGGCTAGCGGGGGGAATGAGCAGTTCTTC. Residues: CASRASGGNEQFF.

This clonotype was seen once. The chain uses TRBV7-3 and TRBJ1-1; D might be TRBD1 (5 bases). This CDR3 comprises 15 residues. V lost 5 bases to trimming and J lost 4 bases, with 17 bases between them. CDR1 is SGHTA, CDR2 FQGTGA, per germline. CDR3 sequence reads: CASSQEGTVGTEAFF. The CDR3 DNA reads TGTGCCAGCAGCCAAGAAGGGACTGTAGGCACTGAAGCTTTCTTT.

The chain uses TRBV20-1 and TRBJ2-1, with 13 bases lining up with TRBD2. The germline CDR1 and CDR2 sequences are DFQATT and SNEGSKA (reference sequence). CDR3 size: 14 residues. Trimming cost V 5 bases and J 7 bases; bases outside gene matches: 5. The CDR3 here is CSAYWTSGGNEQFF. The CDR3 region has the DNA TGCAGTGCTTACTGGACTAGCGGGGGAAATGAGCAGTTCTTC.

This clonotype has a count of ten or more. The chain joins TRBV20-1 to TRBJ2-1, with TRBD1 identical over 8 bases. The germline CDR1 and CDR2 sequences are DFQATT and SNEGSKA (reference sequence). The ends lost 6 bases at V and 4 bases at J; junction bases unmatched: 8. This CDR3 has 14 residues. CDR3 sequence reads: CSAHTGQEYNEQFF. In nucleotides, the CDR3 is TGCAGTGCCCATACGGGACAGGAATACAATGAGCAGTTCTTC.

The sample holds many counts of this clonotype. The genes are TRBV7-6 and TRBJ2-7, with D perhaps TRBD1 or TRBD2 (5 bases each). Germline CDR1 SGHVS, CDR2 FNYEAQ. V lost 3 bases and J 0 bases, leaving 6 bases between the germline ends. The CDR3 runs 13 residues. The CDR3 is CASSFGGSYEQYV. CDR3 in DNA: TGTGCCAGCAGCTTTGGGGGCTCCTACGAGCAGTACGTC.

At least ten counts were recorded for this clonotype. The rearrangement joins TRBV6-1 to TRBJ2-5, with D uncertain. CDR1 is MNHNS and CDR2 is SASEGT in the germline V gene. Trimming removed 1 base from V and 4 bases from J, with 10 bases in between. The CDR3 is made up of 14 amino acids. CDR3 residues: CASSEVRQRETQYF. The CDR3 nucleotides are TGTGCCAGCAGTGAAGTCAGGCAGAGAGAGACCCAGTACTTC.

This clonotype was observed at least ten times. This sequence joins TRBV10-3 and TRBJ2-3; 8 nucleotides line up with TRBD2. The CDR3 has 16 amino acids. Per the germline V gene, CDR1 is ENHRY and CDR2 is SYGVKD. The V gene end was trimmed by 4 bases and the J gene end by 1 base; junction bases not matched to a gene: 7. The CDR3, as DNA: TGTGCCATCAGTGGTCATCGGGAGGGTCGCACAGATACGCAGTATTTT. It specifies CAISGHREGRTDTQYF.

This sequence joins TRBV28 and TRBJ1-6; 10 nucleotides agree with TRBD1. Trimming at V came to 3 bases and at J to 13 bases, leaving 9 bases not matched to a gene. Germline-derived CDR1 and CDR2 are MDHEN and SYDVKM. The CDR3 contains 15 residues. The CDR3 nucleotides are TGTGCCAGCAGTTTGGGGGGACAGGGGTTTAGTCCCCTCCACTTT. It specifies CASSLGGQGFSPLHF.

The chain has TRBV11-1 and TRBJ2-5; 8 bases line up with TRBD2. V dropped 1 base and J dropped 5; count of bases not matched to a gene: 6. Per the germline V gene, CDR1 is SGHAT and CDR2 is FQDESV (reference sequence). The CDR3 sequence is 15 residues long. The CDR3, as DNA: TGTGCCAGCAGCTTAGGAAGCGGGAGTGGTGAGACCCAGTACTTC. Translated, it gives CASSLGSGSGETQYF. The full variable domain, completed using reference TRBV11-1 and TRBJ2-5, is EAEVAQSPRYKITEKSQAVAFWCDPISGHATLYWYRQILGQGPELLVQFQDESVVDDSQLPKDRFSAERLKGVDSTLKIQPAELGDSAMYLCASSLGSGSGETQYFGPGTRLLVL.